These 29 T cell receptor beta chains were all obtained from the same sample, sequenced in a study of regulatory T cells in long-lasting Graves disease (dated by TCRdb to about 2021). The time point label of this sample denotes: newly diagnosed GD, antithyroid drugs for less than 3 months. RNA was extracted from PBMCs in TRIzol for both TCR sequencing and RNA sequencing. Receptor amplification or capture employed multiplex PCR. TCRdb shows the sequencer as Illumina HiSeq 4000. TCR beta libraries were built with iRepertoire HTBI primers and Arm-PCR amplification of CDR3 regions. TCRdb applied fastp at Q25 and MiXCR to the public reads, then kept only in-frame beta chains. Identical CDR3 proteins give one entry, which carries the most common genes and DNA. For this sample there are roughly 500,000 distinct CDR3 sequences; around an eighth appear just once. Of the sample, 8.5% to 10% is held by the ten largest clones.

These same records also appear under a second study, on T cells in Graves' hyperthyroidism and ophthalmopathy.

This sample comprised peripheral blood mononuclear cells (PBMCs), obtained at new diagnosis, from a patient treated with antithyroid drugs. The receptors stem from a man younger than 40 with Graves disease. Donor details come from another sample of the same person, matched by shared clones.

The CDR3 spells CASSQPWEDLVYEQYF. Here the CDR3 DNA reads TGTGCCAGCAGCCAACCCTGGGAGGATTTGGTCTACGAGCAGTACTTC. The chain joins TRBV14 to TRBJ2-7; possibly TRBD2 for D (6 bases). V was pared by 2 bases and J by 3 bases, with 17 bases between. Per the germline V gene, CDR1 is SGHDN and CDR2 is FVKESK. CDR3 length equals 16 residues.

This clonotype occurred many times. The rearrangement joins TRBV20-1 to TRBJ2-2; D call uncertain. Trimming left V 3 bases short and J 2 bases short, with 10 bases between. This CDR3 region has 14 residues. Germline V gene sequence: CDR1 DFQATT, CDR2 SNEGSKA (reference sequence). In DNA, the CDR3 is TGCAGTGCTAGGGAAAGGGAAAACACCGGGGAGCTGTTTTTT. It yields the protein CSARERENTGELFF.

This clonotype was picked up many times. This rearrangement joins TRBV18 to TRBJ2-5; 7 bases align to TRBD1. The CDR3 extends over 14 amino acids. The V segment lost 0 bases and the J segment 2 bases; nucleotides outside the gene matches: 0. Germline-derived CDR1 and CDR2 are KGHSH and LQKENI. The CDR3: CASSPPGQQETQYF. DNA of the CDR3: TGTGCCAGCTCACCACCGGGACAGCAAGAGACCCAGTACTTC. Full variable domain (missing parts from reference TRBV18 and TRBJ2-5): NAGVMQNPRHLVRRRGQEARLRCSPMKGHSHVYWYRQLPEEGLKFMVYLQKENIIDESGMPKERFSAEFPKEGPSILRIQQVVRGDSAAYFCASSPPGQQETQYFGPGTRLLVL.

This clonotype was counted ten times or more. Compared with germline, one end of the junction differs, possibly owing to a read error. The chain carries TRBV5-1 and TRBJ2-7, with TRBD2 as a possible D gene (6 bases). Germline loops: CDR1 SGHRS, CDR2 YFSETQ. This CDR3 is 14 amino acids long. CDR3 nucleotides: TGCACCAGCAGCAAAACGACTAGTGTCTACGAGCAGTACTTC. This encodes CTSSKTTSVYEQYF.

Ten or more counts support this clonotype. V gene TRBV28 combines with J gene TRBJ1-5; TRBD1 matches at 9 bases. Germline V lookup: CDR1 MDHEN, CDR2 SYDVKM. V lost 6 bases and J lost 4; bases outside the gene matches: 7. The CDR3 has 15 amino acids. CDR3 DNA: TGTGCCAGCAGGTGGGGACAGGGCCAGAATCAGCCCCAGCATTTT. Protein: CASRWGQGQNQPQHF.

This clonotype was found a few times. The rearrangement joins TRBV5-1 to TRBJ2-5; 12 nucleotides agree with TRBD2. Trimming at V came to 2 bases and at J to 3 bases, leaving 17 bases not matched to a gene. The CDR3 is 20 amino acids. Per germline, CDR1 SGHRS and CDR2 YFSETQ. The CDR3 here is CASSLRPGLAGLRGEETQYF. For the CDR3, the DNA is TGCGCCAGCAGCTTACGTCCGGGACTAGCGGGCCTGCGGGGGGAAGAGACCCAGTACTTC.

This chain links TRBV7-8 with TRBJ2-1; 8 bases agree with TRBD2. This CDR3 has 15 residues. Germline CDR1 and CDR2: SGHVS and FQNEAQ. J was trimmed by 10 bases and V by 8 bases; bases with no gene match: 16. This chain's CDR3 is CASEGEGGRMGEQFF. CDR3 bases: TGTGCCAGCGAGGGAGAGGGCGGGAGGATGGGAGAGCAGTTCTTC.

This clonotype was counted at least ten times. The rearrangement uses TRBV6-1 and TRBJ2-7; TRBD1 matches at 9 bases. This CDR3 is built from 14 residues. The germline CDR1 and CDR2 sequences are MNHNS and SASEGT. V trimming: 7 bases; J trimming: 2 bases; junction bases outside the gene matches: 6. The CDR3 is CASKRTGVAYEQYF. The CDR3 coding sequence is TGTGCCAGCAAACGGACAGGGGTGGCCTACGAGCAGTACTTC.

Points on this clonotype: With only one base between it and a far larger clone, this is likely a read error. The chain uses TRBV6-2 or TRBV6-3 and TRBJ2-7; 8 bases fit TRBD2. Germline V gene data show CDR1 as MNHEY and CDR2 as SVGEGT. This CDR3 has 14 residues. Written as DNA, the CDR3 is TGTGCCAACAGTCTCAGCGGGAGTAGCTACGAGCAGTACTTC. Its translation: CANSLSGSSYEQYF.

The CDR3 sequence is CASSLKRGYTEAFF. For the CDR3, the DNA is TGTGCCAGCAGTTTAAAGCGGGGCTACACTGAAGCTTTCTTT. V usage is TRBV27 and J usage is TRBJ1-1; D is possibly TRBD1 (5 bases). CDR1 and CDR2 from the germline V gene are MNHEY and SMNVEV (reference sequence). This CDR3 is built from 14 residues. V lost 2 bases, J lost 3 bases, and 10 bases lay in between.

This clonotype was seen ten or more times. The rearrangement joins TRBV2 to TRBJ2-3; D not resolved. This CDR3 contains 15 residues. Trimming cost V 4 bases and J 0 bases, with 11 bases left between them. Germline CDR1 SNHLY, CDR2 FYNNEI. In DNA, the CDR3 is TGTGCCAGCAGTGGGTTTGGGCCTAGCACAGATACGCAGTATTTT. Amino acid sequence: CASSGFGPSTDTQYF.

This clonotype came up many times. The chain carries TRBV25-1 and TRBJ1-2; 7 bases align to TRBD1. V lost 4 bases and J lost 7; bases outside the gene matches: 9. There are 14 residues in the CDR3. Germline V gene data show CDR1 as MGHDK and CDR2 as SYGVNS. CDR3 sequence reads: CASSVQGTWGGYTF. The CDR3 DNA reads TGTGCCAGCAGTGTACAGGGGACGTGGGGTGGCTACACCTTC.

This clonotype was detected ten times or more. The chain uses TRBV27 and TRBJ2-1; maybe TRBD1 (7 bases). CDR1 is MNHEY, CDR2 SMNVEV, per germline (reference sequence). The CDR3 spans 13 residues. Trimming pared 3 bases from V and 9 bases from J, leaving 12 bases between. The CDR3 sequence is CASSFRGRGEQFF. DNA for the CDR3: TGTGCCAGCAGTTTTAGGGGGCGGGGTGAGCAGTTCTTC.

This clonotype was observed many times. The chain couples TRBV20-1 to TRBJ2-7; 13 nucleotides agree with TRBD2. The CDR3 has 17 amino acids. Germline V gene data show CDR1 as DFQATT and CDR2 as SNEGSKA (reference sequence). V gave up 4 bases and J gave up 1 base; unmatched junction bases: 10. DNA of the CDR3: TGCAGTGCTATGAGGGGACTAGCGGGACTTCTTTCCTACGAGCAGTACTTC. It specifies CSAMRGLAGLLSYEQYF.

This clonotype was seen at least ten times. The V and J genes are TRBV2 and TRBJ2-7, with 12 bases lining up with TRBD1. V lost 6 bases, J lost 8 bases, and 8 bases stayed unmatched. This CDR3 is 14 amino acids long. Germline lookup yields CDR1 SNHLY and CDR2 FYNNEI. CDR3 nucleotide sequence: TGTGCCAGCAGAGCCGGGACAGGGGGCTTCCAGCAGTACTTC. It translates to CASRAGTGGFQQYF.

This clonotype was recorded at least ten times. The chain is built from TRBV29-1 and TRBJ2-3; D perhaps matches TRBD2 (5 bases). The CDR3 contains 13 residues. V lost 7 bases and J 3 bases, leaving 14 bases between the germline ends. From germline, CDR1 is SQVTM and CDR2 ANQGSEA. The CDR3 protein is CSARDEGTDTQYF. The CDR3 coding sequence is TGCAGCGCGAGGGATGAGGGTACAGATACGCAGTATTTT.

This clonotype was counted between two and nine times. V gene TRBV4-2 combines with J gene TRBJ2-1, with 11 bases aligning to TRBD2. CDR3 length equals 16 residues. CDR1 and CDR2 (germline): LGHNA, YNFKEQ. V shed 0 bases and J 8 bases; nucleotides not matched to a gene: 6. CDR3 bases: TGTGCCAGCAGCCAAGATGGTAGCGGGAGGGGTGATGAGCAGTTCTTC. This codes for CASSQDGSGRGDEQFF.

This clonotype was recorded at least ten times. This chain uses TRBV2 with TRBJ2-1, with D perhaps TRBD1 (5 bases). The CDR3 totals 13 residues. Germline values: CDR1 SNHLY, CDR2 FYNNEI. Between the trimmed V and J ends, which lost 7 bases and 7 bases, there was a span of 14 bases. The CDR3 DNA reads as TGTGCCAGCATAAGCCAGGGAAGAAATGAGCAGTTCTTC. It specifies CASISQGRNEQFF.

This clonotype appeared many times. V is TRBV3-1 and J is TRBJ2-1; D might be TRBD2 (6 bases). Germline loops: CDR1 LGHDT, CDR2 YNNKEL (reference sequence). The ends were cut back, 0 bases at V and 11 bases at J, with 14 bases in the middle. The CDR3 extends over 14 amino acids. CDR3 in amino acids: CASSQDWDSFQQFF. The DNA for the CDR3 is TGTGCCAGCAGCCAAGACTGGGACTCTTTCCAGCAGTTCTTC.

The J gene is TRBJ2-1, the V gene TRBV10-3, with D unresolved. CDR3 size: 12 residues. Germline lookup yields CDR1 ENHRY and CDR2 SYGVKD. With 1 base removed from V and 8 bases from J, the gap between germline ends came to 6 bases. The CDR3 here is CAISEFDYEQFF. The CDR3 DNA sequence: TGTGCCATCAGTGAGTTTGATTATGAGCAGTTCTTC.

This clonotype has only a few counts. This chain joins TRBV6-2 or TRBV6-3 and TRBJ2-3; 8 positions agree with TRBD2. The CDR3 consists of 14 residues. Losses at the gene ends were 6 bases for V and 6 bases for J; bases not matched to a gene: 8. CDR1 MNHEY and CDR2 SVGEGT come from the germline V gene. The CDR3: CASRGLVVADTQYF. The CDR3 coding sequence is TGTGCCAGCAGGGGACTAGTTGTGGCGGATACGCAGTATTTT.

This clonotype was recorded at least ten times. The gene calls are TRBV27 and TRBJ2-7; D not certain. CDR3 length: 14 residues. The germline V gene has CDR1 MNHEY and CDR2 SMNVEV (reference sequence). V was shortened by 0 bases and J by 1 base, with 7 bases between the two germline ends. The CDR3 bases are TGTGCCAGCAGTTTATCATGGGGTTCCTACGAGCAGTACTTC. It translates to CASSLSWGSYEQYF.

This clonotype was detected only a few times. The gene calls are TRBV18 and TRBJ1-1; D gene unclear. Germline V gene data show CDR1 as KGHSH and CDR2 as LQKENI. The CDR3 has 13 residues. V lost 3 bases, J lost 4 bases, and 9 bases lay in between. The CDR3 reads CASSPSRGTEAFF. The CDR3 bases are TGTGCCAGCTCACCTTCACGGGGCACTGAAGCTTTCTTT.

This clonotype was detected many times. The J gene is TRBJ2-3, the V gene TRBV5-1; 7 positions agree with TRBD2. This CDR3 has 15 residues. The J segment lost 4 bases and the V segment lost 0 bases, leaving 5 bases of the junction unmatched. CDR1 is SGHRS and CDR2 is YFSETQ in the germline V gene. DNA of the CDR3: TGCGCCAGCAGCTTGGTGGCGGGAGTCTCAGATACGCAGTATTTT. Its translation: CASSLVAGVSDTQYF. Using reference TRBV5-1 and TRBJ2-3 for the parts outside the CDR3, the full variable domain is KAGVTQTPRYLIKTRGQQVTLSCSPISGHRSVSWYQQTPGQGLQFLFEYFSETQRNKGNFPGRFSGRQFSNSRSEMNVSTLELGDSALYLCASSLVAGVSDTQYFGPGTRLTVL.

At least ten counts were recorded for this clonotype. The genes are TRBV7-9 and TRBJ1-1; unclear D gene. The germline gives CDR1 SEHNR, CDR2 FQNEAQ (reference sequence). The CDR3 has 15 residues. Trimming took off 1 base at V and 2 bases at J, with 11 bases between the two ends. For the CDR3, the DNA is TGTGCCAGCAGCTTAGGGTTGGCTCGTAACACTGAAGCTTTCTTT. Translating gives CASSLGLARNTEAFF.

This clonotype was detected ten times or more. CDR3 residues: CASSLRLAESYNEQFF. CDR3 coding DNA: TGTGCCAGCAGCTTAAGACTAGCGGAGAGCTACAATGAGCAGTTCTTC. This chain uses TRBV13 with TRBJ2-1; 9 bases are a match to TRBD2. The germline V gene has CDR1 PRHDT and CDR2 FYEKMQ (reference sequence). J gave up 3 bases and V 2 bases, and 5 bases lay outside the gene matches. The CDR3 spans 16 residues.

CDR3 in amino acids: CASRRQGGTQETQYF. CDR3 sequence (DNA): TGCGCCAGCAGACGTCAGGGAGGGACGCAAGAGACCCAGTACTTC. The gene calls are TRBV5-1 and TRBJ2-5, with TRBD2 identical over 7 bases. Germline V gives CDR1 SGHRS, CDR2 YFSETQ. V trimming: 5 bases; J trimming: 2 bases; junction bases outside the gene matches: 9. This CDR3 comprises 15 residues.

The chain recombines TRBV20-1 with TRBJ2-7; TRBD1 aligns across 8 bases. Germline lookup yields CDR1 DFQATT and CDR2 SNEGSKA (reference sequence). This CDR3 spans 14 amino acids. Losses at the gene ends were 6 bases for V and 6 bases for J; bases not matched to a gene: 13. The CDR3 coding sequence is TGCAGTGCCAGACAGGGGACGGTCAAGGGCGAGCAGTACTTC. It is translated as CSARQGTVKGEQYF.

The table lists this clonotype with many counts. The genes are TRBV12-3 or TRBV12-4 and TRBJ2-3; D unresolved. The CDR3 totals 15 residues. V was shortened by 6 bases and J by 0 bases, with 13 bases between the two germline ends. CDR3 nucleotides: TGTGCCAGCAGCCCCCCGCGCCTAAGCACAGATACGCAGTATTTT. It codes for CASSPPRLSTDTQYF.